This record looks at one T cell receptor (beta chain) sequence and its context. This clonotype has a single count. Its antigen is still unknown. Base qualities are not at hand, and no much larger clone is one base apart. V loses 0 bases at its end and J loses 4 bases; junction bases beyond the gene matches: 12. The germline V gene provides CDR1 MGHRA and CDR2 YSYEKL. The CDR3 runs 18 amino acids, cysteine and phenylalanine included. Only the CDR3 DNA is retained, 54 bases long and in frame from the first base. The sample comes from a study of post-analysis software for immune sequencing data (dated by TCRdb to the mid-2010s). Looking at the study overall: Disease courses on record covered relapsing-remitting, secondary progressive and progressive-relapsing multiple sclerosis, though some patients had no subtype annotation. Patient repertoires were compared against around twelve previously published healthy control repertoires from donors aged roughly 6 to 26 years. A subset of samples was prepared in parallel using single-end sample barcoding, then pooled and co-amplified after Illumina adapter ligation.

Library prep was done by PCR. For sequencing, an Illumina HiSeq 2500 was employed. To reduce PCR and sequencing biases, unique molecular identifiers were built into the TCR beta cDNA libraries. Some 500,000 cDNA molecules were obtained for every 1 to 10 million input T cells, so each molecule roughly corresponded to one T cell. The same protocol used for the earlier healthy control dataset was applied to prepare and sequence the patient libraries. Within a given batch, samples were prepared together, multiplexed and sequenced on the same HiSeq lane. Turning to the authors' computational methods: Raw barcoded reads were processed with MIGEC, and single-read molecular identifier groups were discarded before consensus assembly and CDR3 extraction. VDJtools was used for post-analysis of the clonotype tables, with diversity normalized by down-sampling every dataset to the smallest sample size. Repertoire overlap clustering matched CDR3 amino acid but not nucleotide sequences to correct batch-related cross-sample contamination. Through fastp at Q25 and MiXCR, TCRdb rebuilt clones from the public reads, retaining in-frame beta chains. Every CDR3 protein is listed once, alongside the most common genes and DNA of its rows. TCRdb, rather than the study authors, made the V and J calls. The sample records around 500,000 distinct CDR3 sequences, roughly 34% of which are singletons. The ten largest clones represent approximately 6% of the sample.

The full study reports these points: Significantly lower normalized Chao1 diversity was found in multiple sclerosis patients than in controls, suggesting substantial peripheral T-cell clonal expansion. The control group was slightly older than the multiple sclerosis patient group. A few TRBV segments, including TRBV5-6, TRBV5-1 and TRBV20-1, were significantly more frequent in patients than controls. When samples were clustered directly using the F measure, samples prepared in the same batch co-clustered strongly, which prompted a batch-effect correction.

To demonstrate the VDJtools post-analysis software, TCR beta repertoires were profiled from the peripheral blood of 10 to 15 young patients with multiple sclerosis. The multiple sclerosis patients were children and adolescents ranging in age from roughly 6 to 16 years. The receptor was isolated from a girl under 18 with multiple sclerosis. The sequence joins TRBV4-1 to TRBJ1-5, with 7 junctional bases fitting TRBD1. The sample consisted of blood. The DNA sequence is given as TGCGCCAGCAGCCAAGATCAGTTTGGGCAGGGGGTTAATCAGCCCCAGCATTTT. It specifies CASSQDQFGQGVNQPQHF.